Listed here is a single T cell receptor (beta chain). The data belong to a study of blood T cell repertoires in COVID-19. Study-level background: Researchers got acute and convalescent COVID-19 samples from the United States, Italy and Spain. The analysed material was cDNA or gDNA that came from T cells, B-cell-depleted T cells, or PBMCs.

Original data processing: Amplification of reference gene primers provided the estimated nucleated cell counts. Repertoires were generated with immunoSEQ multiplex PCR, while TCRdb's copy carries only in-frame clones and drops some. V and J calls and clone size are copied from that table; D and trimming were computed from the DNA. The sample has over 150,000 clones, roughly 79% seen once. Seattle patient enrollment occurred during active infection, with longitudinal follow-up thereafter. There are 13 residues in the CDR3. Trimming took 8 bases from V and 11 from J; bases not matched to a gene: 13. Germline V CDR1 and CDR2: GTSNPN, SVGIG (reference sequence).

Sequencing used peripheral blood. The chain is built from TRBV30 and TRBJ2-2; TRBD1 matches at 8 bases. The sequence was collected from a woman older than 75 with COVID-19, enrolled during active disease. This chain's CDR3 is CAHHGQGGGELFF. CDR3 sequence (DNA): TGTGCCCACCACGGACAGGGCGGCGGAGAGCTGTTTTTT.